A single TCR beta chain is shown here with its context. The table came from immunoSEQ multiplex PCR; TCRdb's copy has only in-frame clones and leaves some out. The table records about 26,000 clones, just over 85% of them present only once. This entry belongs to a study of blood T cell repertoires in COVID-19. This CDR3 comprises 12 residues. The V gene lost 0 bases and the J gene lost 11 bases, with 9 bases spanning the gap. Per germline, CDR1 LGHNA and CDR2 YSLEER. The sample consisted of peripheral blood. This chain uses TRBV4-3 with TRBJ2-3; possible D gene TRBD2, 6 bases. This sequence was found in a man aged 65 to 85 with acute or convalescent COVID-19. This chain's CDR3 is CASSQEGLRQYF. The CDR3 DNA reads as TGCGCCAGCAGCCAAGAAGGACTAAGGCAGTATTTT.